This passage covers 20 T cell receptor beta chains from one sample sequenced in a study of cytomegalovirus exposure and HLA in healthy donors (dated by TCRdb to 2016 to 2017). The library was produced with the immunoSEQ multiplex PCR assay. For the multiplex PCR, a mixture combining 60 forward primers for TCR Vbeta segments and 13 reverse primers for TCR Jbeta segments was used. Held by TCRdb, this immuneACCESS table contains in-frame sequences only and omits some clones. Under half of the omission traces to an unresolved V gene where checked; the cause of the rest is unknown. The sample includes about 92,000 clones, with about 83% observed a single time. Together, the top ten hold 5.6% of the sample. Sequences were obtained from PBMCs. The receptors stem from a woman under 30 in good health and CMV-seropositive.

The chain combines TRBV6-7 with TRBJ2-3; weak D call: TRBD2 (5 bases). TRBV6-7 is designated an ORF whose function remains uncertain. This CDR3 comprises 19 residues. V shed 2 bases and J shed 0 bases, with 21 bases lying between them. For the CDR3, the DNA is TGTGCCAGCAGTTACACACATACGGTGTGGGAGCCCAGCACAGATACGCAGTATTTT. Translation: CASSYTHTVWEPSTDTQYF.

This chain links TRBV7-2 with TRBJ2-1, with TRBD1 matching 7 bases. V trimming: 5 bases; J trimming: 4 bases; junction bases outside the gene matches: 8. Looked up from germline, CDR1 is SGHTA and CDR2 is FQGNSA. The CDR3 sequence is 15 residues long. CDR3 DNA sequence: TGTGCCAGCAGCCAGGACAGGTCAACTTACAATGAGCAGTTCTTC. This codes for CASSQDRSTYNEQFF.

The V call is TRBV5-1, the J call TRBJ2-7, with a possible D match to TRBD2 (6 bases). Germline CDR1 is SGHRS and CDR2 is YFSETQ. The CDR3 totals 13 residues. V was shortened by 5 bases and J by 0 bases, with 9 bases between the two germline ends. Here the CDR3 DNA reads TGCGCCAGCAGTTCGGGACTCTCCTACGAGCAGTACTTC. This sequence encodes CASSSGLSYEQYF.

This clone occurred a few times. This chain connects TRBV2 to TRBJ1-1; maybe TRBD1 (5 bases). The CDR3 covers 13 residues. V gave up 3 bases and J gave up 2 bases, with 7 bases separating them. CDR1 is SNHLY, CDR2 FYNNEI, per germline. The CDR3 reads CASSEDKNTEAFF. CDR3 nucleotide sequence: TGTGCCAGCAGTGAGGACAAAAACACTGAAGCTTTCTTT. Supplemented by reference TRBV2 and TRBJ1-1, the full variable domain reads EPEVTQTPSHQVTQMGQEVILRCVPISNHLYFYWYRQILGQKVEFLVSFYNNEISEKSEIFDDQFSVERPDGSNFTLKIRSTKLEDSAMYFCASSEDKNTEAFFGQGTRLTVV.

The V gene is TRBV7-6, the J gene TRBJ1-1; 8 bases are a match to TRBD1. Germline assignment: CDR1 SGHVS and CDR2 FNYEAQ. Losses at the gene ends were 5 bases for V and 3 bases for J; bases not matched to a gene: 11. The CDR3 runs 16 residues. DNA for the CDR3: TGTGCCAGCAGCGGACGGCGGGACAGGCGGGACACTGAAGCTTTCTTT. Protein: CASSGRRDRRDTEAFF.

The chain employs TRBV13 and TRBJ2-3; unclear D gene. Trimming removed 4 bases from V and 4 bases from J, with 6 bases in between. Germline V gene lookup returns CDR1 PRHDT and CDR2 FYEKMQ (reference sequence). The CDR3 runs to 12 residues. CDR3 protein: CASSSPSDTQYF. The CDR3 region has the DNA TGTGCCAGCAGCTCCCCCTCAGATACGCAGTATTTT.

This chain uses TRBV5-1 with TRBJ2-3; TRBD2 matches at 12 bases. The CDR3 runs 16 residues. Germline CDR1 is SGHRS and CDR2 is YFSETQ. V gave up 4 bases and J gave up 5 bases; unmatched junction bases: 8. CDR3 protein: CASSPRTSGKIDTQYF. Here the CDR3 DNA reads TGCGCCAGCAGCCCGAGGACTAGCGGGAAGATAGATACGCAGTATTTT.

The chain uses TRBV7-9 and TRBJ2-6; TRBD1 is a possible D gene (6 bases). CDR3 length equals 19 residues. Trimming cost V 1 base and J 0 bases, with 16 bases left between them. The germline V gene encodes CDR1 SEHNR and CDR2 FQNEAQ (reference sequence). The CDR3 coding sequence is TGTGCCAGCAGCTTAGTAGGCTGGACAGTCCTCTCTGGGGCCAACGTCCTGACTTTC. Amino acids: CASSLVGWTVLSGANVLTF.

CDR3 loop: CASSPRGNSPLHF. The DNA of the CDR3 is TGTGCCAGTAGTCCACGGGGAAATTCACCCCTCCACTTT. The V gene is TRBV19, the J gene TRBJ1-6, with D uncertain. The CDR3 loop spans 13 amino acids. Germline CDR1 and CDR2: LNHDA and SQIVND (reference sequence). V was cut by 5 bases and J by 7 bases, with 9 bases left in between. The full variable domain, with the rest looked up from reference TRBV19 and TRBJ1-6, is DGGITQSPKYLFRKEGQNVTLSCEQNLNHDAMYWYRQDPGQGLRLIYYSQIVNDFQKGDIAEGYSVSREKKESFPLTVTSAQKNPTAFYLCASSPRGNSPLHFGNGTRLTVT.

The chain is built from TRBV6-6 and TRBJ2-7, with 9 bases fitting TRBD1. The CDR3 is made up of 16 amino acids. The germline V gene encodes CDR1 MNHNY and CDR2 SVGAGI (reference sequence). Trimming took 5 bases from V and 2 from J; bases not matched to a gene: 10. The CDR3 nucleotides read TGTGCCAGCAGTGCCACGGGACAGGGTATGGCCTACGAGCAGTACTTC. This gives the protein CASSATGQGMAYEQYF.

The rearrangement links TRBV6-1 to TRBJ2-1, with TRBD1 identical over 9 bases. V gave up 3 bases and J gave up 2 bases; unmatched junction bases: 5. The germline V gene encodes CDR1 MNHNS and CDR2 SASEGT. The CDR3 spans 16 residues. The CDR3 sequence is CASSERRTGAYNEQFF. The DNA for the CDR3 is TGTGCCAGCAGTGAGAGACGGACAGGGGCCTACAATGAGCAGTTCTTC.

The CDR3 DNA follows: TGCGCCAGCAGCTATCGGACTAGCGGGGGCCTCAATGAGCAGTTCTTC. Residues: CASSYRTSGGLNEQFF. The chain combines TRBV5-1 with TRBJ2-1, with 13 bases fitting TRBD2. CDR3 length: 16 amino acids. CDR1 and CDR2 from the germline V gene are SGHRS and YFSETQ. Trimming took 3 bases from V and 6 from J; bases not matched to a gene: 6.

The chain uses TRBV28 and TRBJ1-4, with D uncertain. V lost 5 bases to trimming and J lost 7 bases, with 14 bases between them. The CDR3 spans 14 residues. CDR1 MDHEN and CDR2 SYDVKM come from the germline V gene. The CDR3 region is CASSLDGRGEKLFF. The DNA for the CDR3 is TGTGCCAGCAGTCTTGACGGGAGAGGTGAAAAACTGTTTTTT.

CDR3 in DNA: TGCGCCAGCAGCCTGACACAGGGGGGAAGTTCTGGGGCCAACGTCCTGACTTTC. Translation gives CASSLTQGGSSGANVLTF. J is TRBJ2-6 and V is TRBV5-1, with TRBD1 matching over 8 bases. This CDR3 is 18 amino acids long. Germline CDR1 SGHRS, CDR2 YFSETQ. The J segment lost 1 base and the V segment lost 4 bases, leaving 10 bases of the junction unmatched.

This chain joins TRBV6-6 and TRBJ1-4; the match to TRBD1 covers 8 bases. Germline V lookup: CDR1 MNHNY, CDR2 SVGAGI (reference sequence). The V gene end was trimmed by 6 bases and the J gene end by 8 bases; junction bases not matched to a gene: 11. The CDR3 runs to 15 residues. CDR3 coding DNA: TGTGCCAGCAGGCACTCGACAGGGGCGAGGGAAAAACTGTTTTTT. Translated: CASRHSTGAREKLFF.

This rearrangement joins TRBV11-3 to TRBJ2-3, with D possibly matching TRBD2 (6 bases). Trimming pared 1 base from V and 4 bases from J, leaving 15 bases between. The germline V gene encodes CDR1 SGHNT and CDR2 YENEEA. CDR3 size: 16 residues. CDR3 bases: TGTGCCAGCAGCTTAGGACTGAGGGAGGTCGCAGATACGCAGTATTTT. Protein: CASSLGLREVADTQYF. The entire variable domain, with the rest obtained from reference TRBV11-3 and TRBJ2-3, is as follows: EAGVVQSPRYKIIEKKQPVAFWCNPISGHNTLYWYLQNLGQGPELLIRYENEEAVDDSQLPKDRFSAERLKGVDSTLKIQPAELGDSAVYLCASSLGLREVADTQYFGPGTRLTVL.

The CDR3 coding sequence is TGTGCCAGCAGCGCAATGGGCATAGCGGGAGGGCCGGGGTACGAGCAGTACTTC. It yields the protein CASSAMGIAGGPGYEQYF. The chain is built from TRBV5-4 and TRBJ2-7, with TRBD2 matching over 11 bases. The CDR3 is made up of 18 amino acids. The ends lost 4 bases at V and 4 bases at J; junction bases unmatched: 16. From germline, CDR1 is SGHNT and CDR2 YYREEE (reference sequence).

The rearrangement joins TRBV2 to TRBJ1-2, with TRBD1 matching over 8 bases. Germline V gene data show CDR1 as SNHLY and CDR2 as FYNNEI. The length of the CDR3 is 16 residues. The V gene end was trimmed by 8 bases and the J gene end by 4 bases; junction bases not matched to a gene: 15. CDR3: CASHPSGTGPFYGYTF. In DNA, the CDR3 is TGTGCCAGCCATCCTTCCGGGACAGGACCGTTCTATGGCTACACCTTC.

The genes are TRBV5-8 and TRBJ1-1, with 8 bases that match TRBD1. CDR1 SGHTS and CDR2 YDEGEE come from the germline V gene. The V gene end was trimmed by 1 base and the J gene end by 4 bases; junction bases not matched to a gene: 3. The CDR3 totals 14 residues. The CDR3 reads CASSLQGAGTEAFF. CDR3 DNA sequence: TGTGCCAGCAGCTTGCAGGGGGCGGGCACTGAAGCTTTCTTT.

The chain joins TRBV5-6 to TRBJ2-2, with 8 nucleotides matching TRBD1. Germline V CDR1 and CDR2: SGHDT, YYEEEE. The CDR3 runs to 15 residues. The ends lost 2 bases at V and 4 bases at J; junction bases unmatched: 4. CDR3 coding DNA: TGTGCCAGCAGCTTAGTCGACAGGGGCACCGGGGAGCTGTTTTTT. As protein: CASSLVDRGTGELFF.